The 22 T cell receptor beta chains below were found in one sample sequenced in a study of metastatic and nonmetastatic thyroid tumors. Using MiXCR, TCRdb reanalyzed the PCR reads. The table has tens of thousands of clones, about a quarter seen once. No treatment had been given to any patient before thyroid surgery. Sequencing input: blood. These receptor sequences come from a female donor with papillary thyroid cancer or a benign thyroid nodule (not recorded which). Some clones in this sample may be carry-over from other donors' samples.

This clone appeared many times. This chain uses TRBV13 with TRBJ2-3; 9 bases are a match to TRBD2. Looked up from germline, CDR1 is PRHDT and CDR2 is FYEKMQ (reference sequence). The V and J ends lost 0 bases and 9 bases, in that order; junction bases with no gene match: 10. The CDR3 consists of 16 residues. CDR3 nucleotides: TGTGCCAGCAGCTTAGGCAAGGGGCTAGCGGGGCTCACGCAGTATTTT. Protein sequence: CASSLGKGLAGLTQYF. Full variable domain (remainder filled in from reference TRBV13 and TRBJ2-3): AAGVIQSPRHLIKEKRETATLKCYPIPRHDTVYWYQQGPGQDPQFLISFYEKMQSDKGSIPDRFSAQQFSDYHSELNMSSLELGDSALYFCASSLGKGLAGLTQYFGPGTRLTVL.

This clone was counted many times. The chain carries TRBV11-3 and TRBJ2-2; D remains unclear. V lost 0 bases and J 2 bases, leaving 1 base between the germline ends. Germline assignment: CDR1 SGHNT and CDR2 YENEEA. CDR3 length: 13 amino acids. DNA for the CDR3: TGTGCCAGCAGCTTAGATAACACCGGGGAGCTGTTTTTT. Its translation is CASSLDNTGELFF.

The chain joins TRBV18 to TRBJ2-7; 13 bases align to TRBD2. Trimming removed 6 bases from V and 7 bases from J; junction bases left unmatched: 9. This CDR3 region has 15 residues. The germline V gene encodes CDR1 KGHSH and CDR2 LQKENI. The CDR3 sequence: CASSPGLAGVREQYV. CDR3 DNA: TGTGCCAGCTCTCCTGGACTAGCGGGAGTGCGAGAGCAGTACGTC.

The chain links TRBV7-3 to TRBJ2-3; D is uncertain. The V gene's germline CDR1 is SGHTA and CDR2 FQGTGA. Trimming left V 7 bases short and J 4 bases short, with 12 bases between. The length of the CDR3 is 13 residues. DNA of the CDR3: TGTGCCAGCATCTTTGTACTCGCAGATACGCAGTATTTT. Translation gives CASIFVLADTQYF.

With respect to this clone: A much more abundant neighbour one base away suggests this may be a read error. The genes are TRBV20-1 and TRBJ2-5; TRBD1 is a possible D gene (5 bases). The CDR3 has 14 amino acids. The ends were cut back, 4 bases at V and 1 base at J, with 13 bases in the middle. Germline CDR1 is DFQATT and CDR2 is SNEGSKA (reference sequence). The CDR3 protein is CSAIGAHSQETQYF. The CDR3 region has the DNA TGCAGTGCTATAGGGGCGCATTCCCAAGAGACCCAGTACTTC.

The chain carries TRBV12-3 or TRBV12-4 and TRBJ1-2; D call uncertain. This CDR3 region has 12 residues. With 4 bases removed from V and 0 bases from J, the gap between germline ends came to 3 bases. The chain's CDR3 is CASSSTNYGYTF. CDR3 DNA sequence: TGTGCCAGCAGTTCCACTAACTATGGCTACACCTTC.

By frequency in the sample, this clone is medium-sized. The CDR3 region has the DNA TGCAGTGCTAGAGATGTTGATTCACCCCTCCACTTT. Translated, it gives CSARDVDSPLHF. The V and J genes are TRBV20-1 and TRBJ1-6; D is uncertain. CDR1 and CDR2 (germline): DFQATT, SNEGSKA (reference sequence). Trimming took 0 bases from V and 8 from J, leaving 5 bases between them. The CDR3 sequence is 12 residues long.

This clone qualifies as medium-sized (0.01 to 0.1%). J is TRBJ2-7 and V is TRBV30; the D is unclear. Trimming stripped 2 bases from V and 2 bases from J, with 10 bases between. The CDR3 runs 13 residues. Looked up from germline, CDR1 is GTSNPN and CDR2 is SVGIG (reference sequence). CDR3 sequence reads: CAWSYESTYEQYF. DNA of the CDR3: TGTGCCTGGAGTTACGAAAGTACCTACGAGCAGTACTTC.

This sequence joins TRBV13 and TRBJ2-3; D unresolved. V lost 5 bases and J lost 14, with 41 bases in between. CDR3 size: 20 residues. The germline V gene encodes CDR1 PRHDT and CDR2 FYEKMQ (reference sequence). The CDR3 nucleotides are TGTGCCAGCAGCCTGAGTGGCAGCATGTCATGGGCGGTTCGGCCACCGCCGCGGTATTTT. It translates to CASSLSGSMSWAVRPPPRYF. The variable domain in full, with the rest retrieved from reference TRBV13 and TRBJ2-3, is AAGVIQSPRHLIKEKRETATLKCYPIPRHDTVYWYQQGPGQDPQFLISFYEKMQSDKGSIPDRFSAQQFSDYHSELNMSSLELGDSALYFCASSLSGSMSWAVRPPPRYFGPGTRLTVL.

This chain uses TRBV20-1 with TRBJ1-2; 8 bases are shared with TRBD1. This CDR3 has 14 amino acids. With 0 bases clipped from V and 8 bases from J, the junction kept 8 bases outside the gene matches. The V gene's germline CDR1 is DFQATT and CDR2 SNEGSKA (reference sequence). The CDR3, as DNA: TGCAGTGCTAGAGATCCTATCACAGGGGGAGGCTACACCTTC. Translation: CSARDPITGGGYTF.

This chain joins TRBV27 and TRBJ2-2; 12 nucleotides line up with TRBD2. Trimming took 3 bases from V and 1 from J; bases not matched to a gene: 9. Germline V gene lookup returns CDR1 MNHEY and CDR2 SMNVEV (reference sequence). There are 19 residues in the CDR3. The DNA of the CDR3 is TGTGCCAGCAGTTTGACCCCTAGCGGGAGGGCTCGGAACACCGGGGAGCTGTTTTTT. It codes for CASSLTPSGRARNTGELFF.

The J gene is TRBJ1-2, the V gene TRBV20-1; D is perhaps TRBD1 (6 bases). V was pared by 0 bases and J by 7 bases, with 15 bases between. This CDR3 contains 14 residues. Germline V gene data show CDR1 as DFQATT and CDR2 as SNEGSKA (reference sequence). The CDR3: CSARDRQGRSGYTF. Written as DNA, the CDR3 is TGCAGTGCTAGAGATCGGCAGGGGAGGTCTGGCTACACCTTC.

This clone was recorded a few times. Relative to the germline gene, one junction end is altered; a read error may explain this. The chain joins TRBV12-3 or TRBV12-4 to TRBJ1-5; 10 bases are shared with TRBD1. This CDR3 is built from 16 residues. CDR3 sequence reads: CASSWVTGGGNHPQHF. As DNA, the CDR3 is TGTGCCAGCAGTTGGGTGACAGGGGGCGGGAATCATCCCCAGCATTTT.

This clone was counted a few times. Just one base apart from a much larger clone, this may be a read error. V gene TRBV2 combines with J gene TRBJ2-4; D gene unclear. CDR1 and CDR2 (germline): SNHLY, FYNNEI. With 6 bases removed from V and 5 bases from J, the gap between germline ends came to 8 bases. The CDR3 consists of 12 residues. CDR3 amino acids: CASRSDENIQYF. The CDR3 nucleotides read TGTGCCAGCAGGTCAGATGAAAACATTCAGTACTTC.

This clone is medium-sized (0.01 to 0.1%) by share. The chain employs TRBV6-1 and TRBJ2-1; D may be TRBD1 (6 bases). V was pared by 6 bases and J by 5 bases, with 20 bases between. The CDR3 has 16 residues. Germline CDR1 reads MNHNS; CDR2 reads SASEGT. As DNA, the CDR3 is TGTGCCAGCAGATCGAGTTTGGACAGAACTCACAATGAGCAGTTCTTC. Translation: CASRSSLDRTHNEQFF.

This clone was seen more than once but under ten times. CDR3 protein: CASIRSGGRLDYGYTF. The CDR3 DNA reads TGTGCCAGCATTCGTTCTGGGGGGCGATTGGACTATGGCTACACCTTC. V is TRBV6-1 and J is TRBJ1-2, with D possibly being TRBD1 (6 bases). The ends were cut back, 7 bases at V and 3 bases at J, with 21 bases in the middle. CDR1 is MNHNS, CDR2 SASEGT, per germline. This CDR3 spans 16 amino acids.

This clone has a handful of counts. The gene calls are TRBV19 and TRBJ2-5, with D unresolved. In germline, CDR1 is LNHDA, CDR2 SQIVND (reference sequence). The V and J ends lost 7 bases and 0 bases respectively, with 9 bases between them. This CDR3 is 13 amino acids long. In DNA form, the CDR3 reads TGTGCCAGTATTACGGGTTACCAAGAGACCCAGTACTTC. This sequence encodes CASITGYQETQYF. The full variable domain, its missing parts supplied by reference TRBV19 and TRBJ2-5, is DGGITQSPKYLFRKEGQNVTLSCEQNLNHDAMYWYRQDPGQGLRLIYYSQIVNDFQKGDIAEGYSVSREKKESFPLTVTSAQKNPTAFYLCASITGYQETQYFGPGTRLLVL.

This clone was seen many times. The chain employs TRBV2 and TRBJ1-6; 7 bases fit TRBD1. Looked up from germline, CDR1 is SNHLY and CDR2 is FYNNEI. The CDR3 spans 14 residues. V lost 8 bases, J lost 6 bases, and 7 bases stayed unmatched. CDR3 residues: CASRGGDSNSPLHF. CDR3 in DNA: TGTGCCAGCCGAGGGGGGGACAGTAATTCACCCCTCCACTTT.

This clone was counted between two and nine times. The germline gene is not matched at one end of the junction; a read error may be the cause. J is TRBJ1-1 and V is TRBV25-1; 8 bases are a match to TRBD1. This CDR3 has 13 amino acids. CDR1 MGHDK and CDR2 SYGVNS come from the germline V gene. The CDR3 coding sequence is TGTGCCAGCAGAGGACAGGGAGGAACTGAAGATTTATTT. Translating gives CASRGQGGTEDLF.

In this sample, this clone turned up a few times. The J gene is TRBJ2-5, the V gene TRBV15; D unclear. With 0 bases removed from V and 5 bases from J, the gap between germline ends came to 10 bases. CDR1 LNHNV and CDR2 YYDKDF come from the germline V gene (reference sequence). The CDR3 loop spans 14 amino acids. CDR3 sequence: CATSRDWAPETQYF. The CDR3 DNA follows: TGTGCCACCAGCAGAGATTGGGCCCCGGAGACCCAGTACTTC.

This clone was counted a few times. Other DNA sequences in the sample encode the same CDR3. The rearrangement uses TRBV7-3 and TRBJ2-3; D is possibly TRBD2 (7 bases). The germline gives CDR1 SGHTA, CDR2 FQGTGA. The CDR3 is 17 residues long. Trimming left V 4 bases short and J 4 bases short, with 21 bases between. The CDR3 protein is CASSYLGGGRGADTQYF. The CDR3 DNA follows: TGTGCCAGCAGCTACTTGGGGGGGGGGCGAGGAGCAGATACGCAGTATTTT.

The J gene is TRBJ1-3, the V gene TRBV11-1; 7 positions agree with TRBD1. The length of the CDR3 is 16 residues. Trimming took 4 bases from V and 2 from J; bases not matched to a gene: 8. Germline values: CDR1 SGHAT, CDR2 FQDESV (reference sequence). The CDR3 sequence is CASSSQGSDPGNTIYF. CDR3 DNA sequence: TGTGCCAGCAGCTCACAGGGGTCTGATCCTGGAAACACCATATATTTT.